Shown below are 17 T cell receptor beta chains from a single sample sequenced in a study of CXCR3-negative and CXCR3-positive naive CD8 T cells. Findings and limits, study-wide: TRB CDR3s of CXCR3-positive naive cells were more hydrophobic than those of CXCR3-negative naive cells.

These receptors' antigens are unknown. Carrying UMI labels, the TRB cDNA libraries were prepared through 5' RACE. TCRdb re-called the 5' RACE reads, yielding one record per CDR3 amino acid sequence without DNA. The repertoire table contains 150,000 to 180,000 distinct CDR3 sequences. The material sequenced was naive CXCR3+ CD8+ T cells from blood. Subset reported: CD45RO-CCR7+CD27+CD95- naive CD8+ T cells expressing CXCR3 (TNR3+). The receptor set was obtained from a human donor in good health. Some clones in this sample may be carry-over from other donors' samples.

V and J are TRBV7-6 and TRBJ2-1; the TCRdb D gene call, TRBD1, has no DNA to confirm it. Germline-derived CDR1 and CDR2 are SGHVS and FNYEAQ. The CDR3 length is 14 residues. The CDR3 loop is CASSRTGGYNEQFF. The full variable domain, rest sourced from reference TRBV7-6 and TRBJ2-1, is GAGVSQSPRYKVTKRGQDVALRCDPISGHVSLYWYRQALGQGPEFLTYFNYEAQQDKSGLPNDRFSAERPEGSISTLTIQRTEQRDSAMYRCASSRTGGYNEQFFGPGTRLTVL.

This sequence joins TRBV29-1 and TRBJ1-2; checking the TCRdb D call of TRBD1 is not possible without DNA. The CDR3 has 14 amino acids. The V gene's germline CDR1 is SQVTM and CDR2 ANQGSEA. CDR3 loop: CSVDQQGASYGYTF.

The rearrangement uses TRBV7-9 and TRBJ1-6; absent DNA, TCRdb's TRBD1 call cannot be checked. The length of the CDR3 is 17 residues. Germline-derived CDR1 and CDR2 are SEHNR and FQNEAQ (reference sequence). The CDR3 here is CASSSAGDISYNSPLHF.

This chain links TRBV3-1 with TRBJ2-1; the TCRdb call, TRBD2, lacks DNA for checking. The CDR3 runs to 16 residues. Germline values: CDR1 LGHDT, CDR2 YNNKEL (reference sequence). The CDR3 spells CASSQDGGAMVGEQFF.

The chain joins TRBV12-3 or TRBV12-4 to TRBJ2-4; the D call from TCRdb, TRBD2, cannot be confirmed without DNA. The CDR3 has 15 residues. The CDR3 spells CASSSAGSASNIQYF.

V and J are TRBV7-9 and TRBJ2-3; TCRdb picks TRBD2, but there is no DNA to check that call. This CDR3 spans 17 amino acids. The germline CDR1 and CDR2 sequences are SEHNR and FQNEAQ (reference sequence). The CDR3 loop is CASSLSPRPRGTDTQYF.

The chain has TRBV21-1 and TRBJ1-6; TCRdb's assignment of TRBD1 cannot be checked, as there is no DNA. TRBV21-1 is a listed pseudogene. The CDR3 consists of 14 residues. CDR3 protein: CAISIGQGDSPLHF.

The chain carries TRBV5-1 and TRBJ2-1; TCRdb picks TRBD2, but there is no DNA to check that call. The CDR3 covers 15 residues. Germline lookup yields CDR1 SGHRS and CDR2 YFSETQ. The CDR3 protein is CASSLSAGLWSEQFF.

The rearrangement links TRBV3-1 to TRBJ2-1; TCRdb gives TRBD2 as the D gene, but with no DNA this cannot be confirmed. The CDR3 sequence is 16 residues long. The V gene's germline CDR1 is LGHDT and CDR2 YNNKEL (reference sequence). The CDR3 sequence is CASSPPSGGSYNEQFF.

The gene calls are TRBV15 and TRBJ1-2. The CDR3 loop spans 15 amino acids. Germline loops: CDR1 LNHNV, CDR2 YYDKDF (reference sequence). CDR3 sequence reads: CATSRDNSYNYGYTF.

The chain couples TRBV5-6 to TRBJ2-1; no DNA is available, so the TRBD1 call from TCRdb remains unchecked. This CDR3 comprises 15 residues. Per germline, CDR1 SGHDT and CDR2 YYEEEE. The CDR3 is CASSLVGQGYNEQFF.

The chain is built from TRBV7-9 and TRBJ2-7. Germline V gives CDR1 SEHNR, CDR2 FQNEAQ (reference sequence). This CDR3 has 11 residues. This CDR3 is CASSLQDEQYF.

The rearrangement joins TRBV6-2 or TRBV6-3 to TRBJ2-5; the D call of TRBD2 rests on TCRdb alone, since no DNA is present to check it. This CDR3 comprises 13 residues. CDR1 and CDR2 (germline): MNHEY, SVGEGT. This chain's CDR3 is CASGGGAEETQYF.

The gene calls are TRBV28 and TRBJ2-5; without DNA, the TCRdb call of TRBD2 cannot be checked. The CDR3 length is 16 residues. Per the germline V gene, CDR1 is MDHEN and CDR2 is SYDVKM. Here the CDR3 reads CASSLLAGGDGETQYF.

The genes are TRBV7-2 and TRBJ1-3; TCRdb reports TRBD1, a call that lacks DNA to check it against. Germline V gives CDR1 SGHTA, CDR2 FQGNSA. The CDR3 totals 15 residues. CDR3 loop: CASSSDRAAGNTIYF.

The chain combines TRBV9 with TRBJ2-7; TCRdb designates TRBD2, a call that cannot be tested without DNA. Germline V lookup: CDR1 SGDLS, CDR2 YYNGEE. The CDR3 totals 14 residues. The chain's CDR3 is CASSVGGLAHEQYF.

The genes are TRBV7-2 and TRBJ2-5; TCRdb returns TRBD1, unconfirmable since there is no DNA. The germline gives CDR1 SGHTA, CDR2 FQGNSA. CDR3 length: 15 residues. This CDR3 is CASRYRDRPKETQYF.